These 7 T cell receptor beta chains share one sample of origin, sequenced in a study of cytomegalovirus exposure and HLA in healthy donors. Primers for the PCR totalled 60 Vbeta and 13 Jbeta. Repertoires were generated with immunoSEQ multiplex PCR, while TCRdb's copy carries only in-frame clones and drops some. Here the sample spans fewer than 120,000 clones, approximately 83% being singletons. Sequencing input: PBMCs. These receptors were collected from a man in his forties in good health and CMV-seronegative.

The V and J genes are TRBV5-1 and TRBJ2-7; 7 bases match TRBD1. Germline lookup yields CDR1 SGHRS and CDR2 YFSETQ. The V gene end was trimmed by 7 bases and the J gene end by 3 bases; junction bases not matched to a gene: 7. The CDR3 sequence is 13 residues long. The CDR3 bases are TGCGCCAGCCGAGGGGACAGTAACTACGAGCAGTACTTC. This encodes CASRGDSNYEQYF.

The CDR3 loop is CAWSSRGNNQPQHF. The CDR3 DNA is TGTGCCTGGAGTTCCAGGGGAAACAATCAGCCCCAGCATTTT. V and J are TRBV30 and TRBJ1-5, with D maybe TRBD1 (6 bases). In germline, CDR1 is GTSNPN, CDR2 SVGIG (reference sequence). This CDR3 is 14 amino acids long. V lost 2 bases and J 3 bases, leaving 11 bases between the germline ends.

This chain joins TRBV6-5 and TRBJ1-5; 8 bases fit TRBD1. The CDR3 length is 12 residues. J gave up 9 bases and V 8 bases, and 6 bases lay outside the gene matches. The germline V gene has CDR1 MNHEY and CDR2 SVGAGI. CDR3 DNA: TGTGCCAGCGGACAGGGAAAGCGGCCCCAGCATTTT. Translating it yields CASGQGKRPQHF.

The chain carries TRBV5-1 and TRBJ1-5; 9 bases align to TRBD1. The CDR3 loop spans 14 amino acids. With V trimmed by 3 bases and J by 4 bases, 2 bases remained unmatched. Germline V CDR1 and CDR2: SGHRS, YFSETQ. In DNA, the CDR3 is TGCGCCAGCAGCTCCGGGACAGGGAATCAGCCCCAGCATTTT. As protein: CASSSGTGNQPQHF.

The rearrangement links TRBV28 to TRBJ1-1, with D unresolved. This CDR3 region has 11 residues. Germline V gene lookup returns CDR1 MDHEN and CDR2 SYDVKM. The germline V and J ends were trimmed by 7 bases and 4 bases, with 7 bases remaining between them. CDR3 bases: TGTGCCAGCACCATTCCCACTGAAGCTTTCTTT. Amino acid sequence: CASTIPTEAFF. The full variable domain, with the rest looked up from reference TRBV28 and TRBJ1-1, is DVKVTQSSRYLVKRTGEKVFLECVQDMDHENMFWYRQDPGLGLRLIYFSYDVKMKEKGDIPEGYSVSREKKERFSLILESASTNQTSMYLCASTIPTEAFFGQGTRLTVV.

V gene TRBV28 combines with J gene TRBJ1-2; D may be TRBD1 (5 bases). Germline-derived CDR1 and CDR2 are MDHEN and SYDVKM. The CDR3 contains 13 residues. Trimming cost V 5 bases and J 8 bases, with 15 bases left between them. The CDR3 DNA reads TGTGCCAGCAGTGTGGGACCGGGGGGAGGCTACACCTTC. Amino acid sequence: CASSVGPGGGYTF.

V and J are TRBV7-2 and TRBJ2-1; 12 nucleotides match TRBD2. Germline loops: CDR1 SGHTA, CDR2 FQGNSA. The V segment lost 6 bases and the J segment 5 bases; nucleotides outside the gene matches: 8. The CDR3 has 16 amino acids. The CDR3 sequence: CASSRSTSGGHNEQFF. The DNA for the CDR3 is TGTGCCAGCAGTCGCTCGACTAGCGGGGGACACAATGAGCAGTTCTTC.